This is a list of T cell receptor beta chains from one sample in a study of shared clonotypes between healthy human individuals. Sequencing was performed with immunoSEQ multiplex PCR; in TCRdb, only in-frame clones are kept and a portion is missing. Of millions of clones in the sample, 85% to 95% were seen once. The sample comprised naive CD4+ T cells sorted from blood. The origin of the receptors is a man aged 18 to 30 in good health. Both conserved end residues are part of each CDR3. A D gene is named only where the DNA matches it firmly. Clone size is shown for a subset of rows, as once, few, many or a class of expanded clone.

>.|.|TRBJ2-2|TRBV11-2
CASRLPANTGELFF
TGTGCCAGCCGGCTACCCGCGAACACCGGGGAGCTGTTTTTT
>.|.|TRBJ1-3|TRBV7-9
CASSPGGGSSSGNTIYF
TGTGCCAGCAGCCCCGGCGGGGGCTCCAGCTCTGGAAACACCATATATTTT
>TRBD2|.|TRBJ2-1|TRBV6-1
CATQRGPIYYEQFF
TGTGCCACCCAGCGGGGGCCGATTTACTATGAGCAGTTCTTC
>.|few|TRBJ1-3|TRBV18
CASSPQGSGNTIYF
TGTGCCAGCTCACCACAGGGATCTGGAAACACCATATATTTT
>.|.|TRBJ1-4|TRBV19
CASTPTPARHNEKLFF
TGTGCCAGTACCCCCACCCCCGCCCGACACAATGAAAAACTGTTTTTT
>.|.|TRBJ2-7|TRBV10-3
CAISDRSGHSGEQYF
TGTGCCATCAGTGACCGGAGCGGCCATTCGGGCGAGCAGTACTTC
>TRBD1|.|TRBJ1-5|TRBV7-6
CASSPTGFGQPQHF
TGTGCCAGCAGCCCGACAGGGTTCGGGCAGCCCCAGCATTTT
>.|.|TRBJ2-1|TRBV6-5
CASSRPGVAYNEQFF
TGTGCCAGCAGTCGGCCCGGAGTTGCCTACAATGAGCAGTTCTTC
>.|once|TRBJ1-5|TRBV28
CASSRDGVNQPQHF
TGTGCCAGCAGCCGGGACGGCGTCAATCAGCCCCAGCATTTT
>.|.|TRBJ2-5|TRBV11-2
CASSPGAKPGETQYF
TGTGCCAGCAGCCCCGGGGCCAAGCCGGGAGAGACCCAGTACTTC
>TRBD2|.|TRBJ2-7|TRBV15
CATSRLKREAYEQYF
TGTGCCACCAGCCGCTTGAAGCGGGAGGCCTACGAGCAGTACTTC
>.|.|TRBJ1-1|TRBV29-1
CSVEVSKNTEAFF
TGCAGCGTTGAAGTCTCAAAGAACACTGAAGCTTTCTTT
>TRBD1|few|TRBJ1-1|TRBV29-1
CSVEVPGQLNTEAFF
TGCAGCGTTGAAGTCCCGGGACAGTTGAACACTGAAGCTTTCTTT
>TRBD1|once|TRBJ1-2|TRBV19
CASSYTGVNYGYTF
TGTGCCAGTAGTTACACAGGGGTTAACTATGGCTACACCTTC
>.|.|TRBJ1-1|TRBV5-1
CASRLLPQGNTEAFF
TGCGCCAGCAGGCTCCTGCCACAGGGGAACACTGAAGCTTTCTTT
>TRBD2|.|TRBJ2-5|TRBV10-3
CATGRGFETQYF
TGTGCCACCGGGAGGGGCTTCGAGACCCAGTACTTC
>.|few|TRBJ1-5|TRBV7-9
CASSRGQNSNQPQHF
TGTGCCAGCAGCCGCGGACAGAATAGCAATCAGCCCCAGCATTTT
>.|.|TRBJ2-7|TRBV5-4
CASSFRTRSYEQYF
TGTGCCAGCAGCTTTAGGACAAGATCCTACGAGCAGTACTTC
>.|.|TRBJ1-2|TRBV5-4
CASSLSQGWTYGYTF
TGTGCCAGCAGCTTGTCCCAGGGATGGACCTATGGCTACACCTTC
>.|.|TRBJ1-4|TRBV27
CASSLIQGEKLFF
TGTGCCAGCAGTTTGATCCAAGGGGAAAAACTGTTTTTT
>.|.|TRBJ1-2|TRBV11-2
CASSLVVPSESGYTF
TGTGCCAGCAGCTTAGTGGTCCCATCCGAATCTGGCTACACCTTC
>.|.|TRBJ2-5|TRBV6-5
CASSYSRGTQYF
TGTGCCAGCAGTTACTCAAGGGGGACCCAGTACTTC
>.|.|TRBJ1-6|TRBV5-1
CASSLGHAESPLHF
TGCGCCAGCAGCTTGGGTCATGCAGAGTCACCCCTCCACTTT
>TRBD1|.|TRBJ1-2|TRBV13
CASRLPGTGAGYTF
TGTGCCAGCAGATTGCCCGGGACAGGGGCTGGCTACACCTTC
>.|few|TRBJ1-3|TRBV18
CASSPLMGDTIYF
TGTGCCAGCTCACCACTGATGGGGGACACCATATATTTT
>.|.|TRBJ1-4|TRBV7-6
CASSPEGVRLFF
TGTGCCAGCAGCCCGGAGGGTGTTAGACTGTTTTTT
>.|few|TRBJ1-5|TRBV6-5
CASSTGLSNQPQHF
TGTGCCAGCAGTACAGGGTTGAGTAATCAGCCCCAGCATTTT
>TRBD1|.|TRBJ2-3|TRBV18
CASSQTRQGGGTDTQYF
TGTGCCAGCTCACAAACTCGACAGGGGGGAGGCACAGATACGCAGTATTTT
>TRBD1|.|TRBJ1-1|TRBV18
CASSTQGVANTEAFF
TGTGCCAGCTCAACGCAGGGGGTGGCGAACACTGAAGCTTTCTTT
>TRBD1|.|TRBJ1-5|TRBV7-2
CASSSDRNVQPQHF
TGTGCCAGCAGCTCGGACAGGAACGTGCAGCCCCAGCATTTT
>.|.|TRBJ2-3|TRBV7-2
CASSLGLTDTQYF
TGTGCCAGCAGCTTAGGCCTCACAGATACGCAGTATTTT
>.|.|TRBJ1-3|TRBV18
CASSPSPGTGNTIYF
TGTGCCAGCTCACCATCCCCAGGGACGGGAAACACCATATATTTT
>.|once|TRBJ1-2|TRBV18
CASSPPEGAARGYTF
TGTGCCAGCTCACCACCAGAGGGAGCGGCGAGGGGCTACACCTTC
>.|.|TRBJ2-1|TRBV21-1
CASSFGGSNEQFF
TGTGCCAGCAGTTTCGGGGGAAGCAATGAGCAGTTCTTC
>TRBD1|.|TRBJ2-2|TRBV4-1
CASSQPGQGSPGELFF
TGCGCCAGCAGCCAACCCGGACAGGGAAGCCCCGGGGAGCTGTTTTTT
>.|.|TRBJ1-5|TRBV6-1
CASRLTGGVAQHF
TGTGCCAGCAGACTGACAGGCGGCGTGGCCCAGCATTTT
>.|.|TRBJ2-7|TRBV5-6
CASSLRVVETSYWEQYF
TGTGCCAGCAGCTTGAGGGTAGTGGAGACCAGTTACTGGGAGCAGTACTTC
>TRBD2|.|TRBJ2-3|TRBV29-1
CSVVWLAGTDTQYF
TGCAGCGTTGTTTGGCTAGCGGGCACAGATACGCAGTATTTT
>.|.|TRBJ1-6|TRBV6-1
CASTPDYSANSPLHF
TGTGCCAGCACACCAGACTACTCCGCCAATTCACCCCTCCACTTT
>.|.|TRBJ2-4|TRBV6-1
CASSEAAPLYF
TGTGCCAGCAGTGAAGCGGCCCCCCTATACTTC
>TRBD1|.|TRBJ1-1|TRBV5-1
CASSLFPSGTGGGTEAFF
TGCGCCAGCAGCTTGTTCCCTTCCGGGACAGGGGGCGGCACTGAAGCTTTCTTT
>.|.|TRBJ1-2|TRBV7-9
CASSPRGKGDYGYTF
TGTGCCAGCAGCCCTAGGGGGAAGGGCGACTATGGCTACACCTTC